This T cell receptor beta chain is drawn from a study of blood T cell repertoires in COVID-19. Study details: T cells, B-cell-depleted T cells, or PBMCs provided the cDNA or gDNA that served as material.

Produced via immunoSEQ multiplex PCR; TCRdb's table is partial and in-frame only. The sample has about 480,000 clones; around 89% are singletons. Germline assignment: CDR1 SEHNR and CDR2 FQNEAQ (reference sequence). V was pared by 5 bases and J by 8 bases, with 15 bases between. This CDR3 is built from 13 residues. Individuals aged 18 to 89 years were recruited from fewer than 30 US areas. The specimen sequenced was PBMCs or T cells enriched from blood (not recorded which). This receptor was obtained from a woman in her forties who had recovered from COVID-19. This chain joins TRBV7-9 and TRBJ1-1; TRBD1 might be the D (6 bases). The CDR3 region has the DNA TGTGCCAGCAGCAAAGGAGGGGGGGAAGAAGCTTTCTTT. It translates to CASSKGGGEEAFF.